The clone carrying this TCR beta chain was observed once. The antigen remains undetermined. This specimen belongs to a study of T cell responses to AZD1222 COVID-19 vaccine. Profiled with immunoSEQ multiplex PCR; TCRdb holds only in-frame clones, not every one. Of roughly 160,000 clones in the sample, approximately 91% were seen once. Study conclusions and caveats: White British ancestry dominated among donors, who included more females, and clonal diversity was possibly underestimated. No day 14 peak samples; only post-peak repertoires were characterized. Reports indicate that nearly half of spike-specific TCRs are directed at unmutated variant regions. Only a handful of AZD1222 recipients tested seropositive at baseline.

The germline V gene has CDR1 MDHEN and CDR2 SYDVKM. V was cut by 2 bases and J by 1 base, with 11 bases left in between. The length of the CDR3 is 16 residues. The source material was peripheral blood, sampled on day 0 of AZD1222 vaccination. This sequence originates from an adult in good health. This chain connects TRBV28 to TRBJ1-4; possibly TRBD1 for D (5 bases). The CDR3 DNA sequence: TGTGCCAGCAGTTTAAGAGGGGTAGAAACTAATGAAAAACTGTTTTTT. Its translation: CASSLRGVETNEKLFF.